This T cell receptor (beta chain) was sequenced in a study of Tregs in tolerant kidney transplant recipients. The nonmyeloablative bone marrow transplants came from related graft donors, with transient mixed chimerism. Note on this clone: Its antigen is not known.

V shed 7 bases and J 3 bases; nucleotides not matched to a gene: 10. This CDR3 has 15 amino acids. The germline gives CDR1 MNHEY, CDR2 SMNVEV (reference sequence). Produced via immunoSEQ multiplex PCR; TCRdb's table is partial and in-frame only. The sample lists roughly 64,000 clones; approximately 87% were seen once. Study observations and caveats: The small number of patients limits these findings pending further validation. This study did not directly address biological reproducibility.

The chain is built from TRBV27 and TRBJ2-7; 9 bases map to TRBD1. The TCR comes from a human patient who received a combined kidney and bone marrow transplant. Some of these T cells may belong to the graft donor. The sample consisted of CD4+ T cells from blood (PBMCs), taken 6 months after the transplant. CDR3: CASNSPGQGVYEQYF. In DNA, the CDR3 is TGTGCCAGCAACAGTCCGGGACAGGGAGTCTACGAGCAGTACTTC.